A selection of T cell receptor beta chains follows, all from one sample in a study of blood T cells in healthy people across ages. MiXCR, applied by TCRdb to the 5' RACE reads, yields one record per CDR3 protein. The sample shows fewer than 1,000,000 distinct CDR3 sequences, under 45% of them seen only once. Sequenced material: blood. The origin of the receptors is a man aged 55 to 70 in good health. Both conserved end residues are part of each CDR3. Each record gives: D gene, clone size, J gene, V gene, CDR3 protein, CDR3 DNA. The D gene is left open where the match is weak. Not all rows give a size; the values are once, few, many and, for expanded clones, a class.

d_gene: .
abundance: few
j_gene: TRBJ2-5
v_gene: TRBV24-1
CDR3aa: CATSAGQKETQYF
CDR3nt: TGTGCCACCAGTGCAGGTCAGAAAGAGACCCAGTACTTC

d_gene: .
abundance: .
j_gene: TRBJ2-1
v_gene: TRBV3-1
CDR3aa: CASSHGGRDEQFF
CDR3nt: TGTGCCAGCAGCCACGGAGGACGGGATGAGCAGTTCTTC

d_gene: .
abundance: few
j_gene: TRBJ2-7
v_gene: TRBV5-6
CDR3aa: CASSPHGGGVGEQYF
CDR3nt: TGTGCCAGCAGCCCCCACGGTGGGGGCGTCGGCGAGCAGTACTTC

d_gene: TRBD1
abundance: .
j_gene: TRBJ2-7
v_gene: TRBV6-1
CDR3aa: CASRGQGKPYEQYF
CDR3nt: TGTGCCAGCAGGGGACAGGGTAAGCCCTACGAGCAGTACTTC

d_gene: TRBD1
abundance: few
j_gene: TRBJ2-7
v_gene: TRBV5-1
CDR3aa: CASRWDRGPYEQYF
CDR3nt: TGCGCCAGCAGATGGGACAGGGGGCCCTACGAGCAGTACTTC

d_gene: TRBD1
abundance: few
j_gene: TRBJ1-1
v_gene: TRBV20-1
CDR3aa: CSAKGAEARNTEAFF
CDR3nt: TGCAGTGCTAAGGGGGCTGAAGCGAGGAACACTGAAGCTTTCTTT

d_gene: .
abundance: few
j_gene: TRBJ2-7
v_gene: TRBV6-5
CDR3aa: CARLQGMEYSYEQYF
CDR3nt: TGTGCCAGGTTACAGGGTATGGAGTACTCCTACGAGCAGTACTTC

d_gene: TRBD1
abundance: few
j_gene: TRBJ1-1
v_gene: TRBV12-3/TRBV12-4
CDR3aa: CASIAGTGVLTEAFF
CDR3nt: TGTGCCAGCATCGCCGGGACAGGGGTCCTCACTGAAGCTTTCTTT

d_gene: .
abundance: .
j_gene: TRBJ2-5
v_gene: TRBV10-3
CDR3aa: CAISAPGETRYF
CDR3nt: TGTGCCATCAGTGCCCCGGGGGAGACCCGGTACTTC

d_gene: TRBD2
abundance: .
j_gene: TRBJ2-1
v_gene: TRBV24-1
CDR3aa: CATSDSGTNNEQFF
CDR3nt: TGTGCCACCAGTGATAGCGGGACTAACAATGAGCAGTTCTTC

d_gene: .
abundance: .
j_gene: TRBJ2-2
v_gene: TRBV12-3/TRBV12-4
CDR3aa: CASSLLPGAGAGELFF
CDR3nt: TGTGCCAGCAGTTTATTGCCAGGGGCGGGCGCCGGGGAGCTGTTTTTT